This TCR beta chain comes out of a study of Graves' ophthalmopathy and Graves' hyperthyroidism. V shed 4 bases and J shed 7 bases, with 17 bases lying between them. This CDR3 contains 15 residues. Per germline, CDR1 SGHRS and CDR2 YFSETQ. This clonotype has just a few counts. RNA transcripts served as template for amplifying TCR beta CDR3 sequences. The workflow started with a first-round RT-PCR run with HTBI primers and then moved on to a second-round multiplex PCR. TCRdb processed the multiplex PCR reads anew with MiXCR; each CDR3 protein has one entry. This sample has about 210,000 distinct CDR3 sequences, with 25% to 30% found just once.

The sequence came from a man aged 45 to 65 with Graves' ophthalmopathy. Specimen: peripheral blood. The chain is built from TRBV5-1 and TRBJ2-2; D is perhaps TRBD1 or TRBD2 (5 bases each). In DNA, the CDR3 is TGCGCCAGCAGCCCCGGGACGGCCGAAATCGGGGAGCTGTTTTTT. Translated, it gives CASSPGTAEIGELFF.